This note documents a single T cell receptor beta chain sequence. The specificity of this receptor is unknown. No base-level quality is on record; no much larger clone is a single base apart. The data are from a study of graft-versus-host responses after intestinal transplantation (dated by TCRdb to about 2021). For context, the study as a whole: The transplants that recipients got were multivisceral, liver-intestinal, or isolated intestinal. A peak of at least 4% donor T cells among recipient peripheral blood mononuclear cells was the definition used for donor T cell macrochimerism. Every recipient was given anti-thymocyte globulin induction, then maintenance tacrolimus and steroids for around three years. To identify alloreactive clones, pre-transplant mixed lymphocyte reaction products were sequenced and compared with unstimulated pre-transplant donor and recipient T cells. Bulk TCR-beta CDR3 sequencing was used to track graft-versus-host and host-versus-graft alloreactive T cell clones in the graft, circulation and bone marrow after intestinal transplantation. Instead of going to the commercial service, samples from a few later patients were sequenced in-house on an Illumina MiSeq and processed with MiXCR. A cohort of more than 20 intestinal transplant recipients, including one retransplant, was enrolled, and 3 patients lacking pretransplant specimens were excluded.

General study outcomes and caveats: Peak levels of circulating GvH clones were associated with declines in HvG clones early after transplant. The conclusions were limited by the relatively low number and heterogeneity of the intestinal transplant patients. In the allografts of patients with donor T cell macrochimerism, GvH to HvG T cell clonal ratios were high. GvH clones were found in recipient bone marrow, and some of the GvH clones appeared earlier in ileal mucosa or blood, which is consistent with an intestinal mucosal origin.

Dithiothreitol, EDTA incubations and collagenase D digestion were used to isolate intraepithelial and lamina propria lymphocytes from graft specimens. Bulk TCR-beta sequencing was performed on serial intestinal graft biopsy specimens collected as late as 600 days after transplant. The cysteine opens and the phenylalanine closes a CDR3 of 15 amino acids. The retained sequence is limited to the CDR3, 45 bases, with the frame set at the first base. V is cut by 8 bases and J by 1 base, and the space between the germline ends is 17 bases. CDR1 WSHSY and CDR2 SAAADI are derived from the germline V gene. The library relied on the immunoSEQ multiplex PCR assay. For most patients, high-throughput TCR-beta CDR3 sequencing of genomic DNA was performed by Adaptive Biotechnologies. Regarding the original processing steps: Adaptive's ImmunoSEQ software supplied the TCR sequencing data for 18 patients, while MiXCR and VDJtools were used to process a few other patients. CDR3 nucleotide sequences shared between donor and recipient were removed because their origin could not be assigned. Alloreactive clones required at least 2-fold expansion over unstimulated cells and minimum CFSE-low frequency of 0.002% (template counts) or 0.001% (read counts). A clone was considered mappable if detected in the sequenced pre-transplant spleen, lymph node, or MLR CFSE-low populations of the donor or recipient. Cumulative frequency of alloreactive clones was calculated as a percentage of all sequences weighted by copy number. TCRdb took over this immuneACCESS table, retaining in-frame rearrangements with V and J assigned. Such tables are incomplete; in checked studies, under half of the missing clones stem from an unresolved V gene, and the remainder is unexplained. That table supplies the V and J calls and clone size; D and trimming were determined from the DNA. The sample table shows approximately 3,200 clones, and about 79% are seen once. The ten largest account for roughly 7% of the sample.

This specimen was ileum tissue, taken roughly 18 and 21 days after intestinal transplantation. The V and J genes are TRBV10-2 and TRBJ1-1; TRBD1 could be the D gene, as 5 bases match. The TCR was taken from a human patient who received an intestinal transplant, so some T cells may come from the graft donor. The CDR3 loop reads CASQITGTRNTEAFF. The nucleotide sequence reads as follows: TGCGCCAGCCAAATAACCGGGACGAGGAACACTGAAGCTTTCTTT.